This TCR beta chain was observed in a study of T cell changes during pregnancy in multiple sclerosis. The repertoire was sequenced with immunoSEQ multiplex PCR; TCRdb's copy has only in-frame clones and lacks some. There are 65,000 to 85,000 clones in the sample; roughly 93% occur only once, and more than 1.3% lies in the top ten. CDR3 length: 12 residues. Germline V CDR1 and CDR2: MNHGY, SVAAGI. With respect to this clone: At one end, the junction sequence differs from germline, possibly due to a read error.

The material was peripheral blood, obtained in the third trimester of pregnancy. The J gene is TRBJ2-7, the V gene TRBV6-9; D may be TRBD1 (5 bases). The sequence was obtained from a female donor with multiple sclerosis, enrolled in a pregnancy study. Here the CDR3 DNA reads TGCCCCCCCCCGCGAGACAGCTACGAGCAGTACTTC. This sequence encodes CPPPRDSYEQYF.